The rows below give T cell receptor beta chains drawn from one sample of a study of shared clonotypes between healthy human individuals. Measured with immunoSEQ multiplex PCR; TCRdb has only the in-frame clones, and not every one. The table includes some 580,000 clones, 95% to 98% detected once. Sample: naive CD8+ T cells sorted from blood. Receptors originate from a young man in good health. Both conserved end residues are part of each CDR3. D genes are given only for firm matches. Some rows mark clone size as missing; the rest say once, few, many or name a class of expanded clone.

CDR3 protein: CASSLIAGGATDTQYF; CDR3 DNA: TGTGCCAGCAGCTTAATAGCGGGAGGGGCTACAGATACGCAGTATTTT; clone size: -; J gene: TRBJ2-3; V gene: TRBV7-3; D gene: TRBD2
CDR3 protein: CAISELGHFYEQYF; CDR3 DNA: TGTGCCATCAGTGAGCTGGGACACTTTTACGAGCAGTACTTC; clone size: -; J gene: TRBJ2-7; V gene: TRBV10-3; D gene: -
CDR3 protein: CASSYSSSQSQHF; CDR3 DNA: TGTGCCAGCAGTTACAGCAGTAGTCAGTCCCAGCATTTT; clone size: -; J gene: TRBJ1-5; V gene: TRBV6-5; D gene: -
CDR3 protein: CASSFILGARYEQYF; CDR3 DNA: TGTGCCAGCAGCTTCATCCTGGGGGCGCGTTATGAGCAGTACTTC; clone size: -; J gene: TRBJ2-7; V gene: TRBV7-9; D gene: -
CDR3 protein: CASSRTDRGGVEKLFF; CDR3 DNA: TGTGCCAGCAGCCGAACAGACAGGGGCGGTGTTGAAAAACTGTTTTTT; clone size: -; J gene: TRBJ1-4; V gene: TRBV7-9; D gene: TRBD1
CDR3 protein: CASSFQSPYEQYF; CDR3 DNA: TGTGCCAGCAGTTTTCAGTCACCTTACGAGCAGTACTTC; clone size: -; J gene: TRBJ2-7; V gene: TRBV27; D gene: -
CDR3 protein: CASSFLFSGRVYEQYF; CDR3 DNA: TGTGCCAGCAGTTTCCTATTTAGCGGGAGGGTCTACGAGCAGTACTTC; clone size: -; J gene: TRBJ2-7; V gene: TRBV28; D gene: TRBD2
CDR3 protein: CATQDITSYNEQFF; CDR3 DNA: TGTGCCACACAAGACATCACCTCCTACAATGAGCAGTTCTTC; clone size: -; J gene: TRBJ2-1; V gene: TRBV6-5; D gene: -
CDR3 protein: CASSLYTLLDGSGNTIYF; CDR3 DNA: TGTGCCAGCAGCTTATACACATTGTTGGATGGGTCTGGAAACACCATATATTTT; clone size: -; J gene: TRBJ1-3; V gene: TRBV7-9; D gene: -
CDR3 protein: CASSQENPFGIDSNQPQHF; CDR3 DNA: TGTGCCAGCAGCCAAGAAAACCCCTTTGGGATCGATAGCAATCAGCCCCAGCATTTT; clone size: once; J gene: TRBJ1-5; V gene: TRBV4-2; D gene: -
CDR3 protein: CASSPTAGRGDNEQFF; CDR3 DNA: TGCGCCAGCAGCCCAACAGCGGGAAGGGGGGACAATGAGCAGTTCTTC; clone size: -; J gene: TRBJ2-1; V gene: TRBV5-1; D gene: -
CDR3 protein: CASSQDKTATYFF; CDR3 DNA: TGCGCCAGCAGCCAAGATAAAACAGCCACTTACTTCTTC; clone size: -; J gene: TRBJ1-2; V gene: TRBV4-3; D gene: -
CDR3 protein: CASSLNLGGISYNEQFF; CDR3 DNA: TGTGCCAGCAGCTTAAACCTGGGAGGGATCAGCTACAATGAGCAGTTCTTC; clone size: -; J gene: TRBJ2-1; V gene: TRBV13; D gene: TRBD2
CDR3 protein: CASSLAGGGEQYF; CDR3 DNA: TGTGCCAGCAGCTTAGCGGGAGGGGGCGAGCAGTACTTC; clone size: -; J gene: TRBJ2-7; V gene: TRBV11-3; D gene: TRBD2
CDR3 protein: CASSESLVGLAGELFF; CDR3 DNA: TGCGCCAGCAGTGAGTCACTCGTGGGATTGGCCGGGGAGCTGTTTTTT; clone size: -; J gene: TRBJ2-2; V gene: TRBV10-1; D gene: -
CDR3 protein: CASSDLQGGSTDTQYF; CDR3 DNA: TGTGCCAGCAGCGACCTACAAGGGGGTAGCACAGATACGCAGTATTTT; clone size: once; J gene: TRBJ2-3; V gene: TRBV11-3; D gene: -
CDR3 protein: CASSFARQGDYTF; CDR3 DNA: TGTGCCAGCAGCTTCGCCCGACAGGGGGACTACACCTTC; clone size: -; J gene: TRBJ1-2; V gene: TRBV5-4; D gene: TRBD1
CDR3 protein: CASGLAGSDEQYF; CDR3 DNA: TGTGCCAGCGGACTAGCGGGATCCGACGAGCAGTACTTC; clone size: -; J gene: TRBJ2-7; V gene: TRBV7-9; D gene: TRBD2
CDR3 protein: CASSYGTSSSYNEQFF; CDR3 DNA: TGTGCCAGCAGTTACGGGACGTCAAGCTCCTACAATGAGCAGTTCTTC; clone size: -; J gene: TRBJ2-1; V gene: TRBV6-5; D gene: -
CDR3 protein: CASSLDTLYTNTGELFF; CDR3 DNA: TGTGCCAGCAGCTTAGACACCTTATATACAAACACCGGGGAGCTGTTTTTT; clone size: -; J gene: TRBJ2-2; V gene: TRBV7-6; D gene: -
CDR3 protein: CASSLVGDGQETQYF; CDR3 DNA: TGCGCCAGCAGCTTGGTGGGGGATGGTCAAGAGACCCAGTACTTC; clone size: -; J gene: TRBJ2-5; V gene: TRBV5-1; D gene: -
CDR3 protein: CASSPGFPGELFF; CDR3 DNA: TGTGCCAGCAGCCCAGGGTTCCCCGGGGAGCTGTTTTTT; clone size: -; J gene: TRBJ2-2; V gene: TRBV7-3; D gene: -
CDR3 protein: CASSYGAVGEQFF; CDR3 DNA: TGTGCCAGCAGTTATGGGGCGGTAGGTGAGCAGTTCTTC; clone size: once; J gene: TRBJ2-1; V gene: TRBV6-5; D gene: -
CDR3 protein: CASFPGGAGGYTGELFF; CDR3 DNA: TGTGCCAGCTTCCCGGGCGGGGCAGGGGGGTACACCGGGGAGCTGTTTTTT; clone size: -; J gene: TRBJ2-2; V gene: TRBV19; D gene: -
CDR3 protein: CASSSGRAHSTDTQYF; CDR3 DNA: TGCGCCAGCAGTAGCGGGAGGGCCCATAGCACAGATACGCAGTATTTT; clone size: -; J gene: TRBJ2-3; V gene: TRBV4-1; D gene: TRBD2
CDR3 protein: CASSLSFRDTDNEQFF; CDR3 DNA: TGTGCCAGCTCACTTTCCTTCCGGGACACAGACAATGAGCAGTTCTTC; clone size: once; J gene: TRBJ2-1; V gene: TRBV18; D gene: -
CDR3 protein: CASRGEPGQGANEQFF; CDR3 DNA: TGTGCCAGCCGCGGGGAACCGGGACAGGGGGCCAATGAGCAGTTCTTC; clone size: -; J gene: TRBJ2-1; V gene: TRBV13; D gene: TRBD1
CDR3 protein: CASRPNPDYEQYF; CDR3 DNA: TGTGCCAGCAGACCCAACCCGGATTACGAGCAGTACTTC; clone size: -; J gene: TRBJ2-7; V gene: TRBV28; D gene: -
CDR3 protein: CASSQRTSGRNEQFF; CDR3 DNA: TGTGCCAGCAGCCAACGGACTAGCGGGAGGAATGAGCAGTTCTTC; clone size: -; J gene: TRBJ2-1; V gene: TRBV14; D gene: TRBD2
CDR3 protein: CASSLSRLANYGYTF; CDR3 DNA: TGTGCCAGCAGCTTATCACGGCTAGCTAACTATGGCTACACCTTC; clone size: -; J gene: TRBJ1-2; V gene: TRBV7-8; D gene: -
CDR3 protein: CASSSALGGPNTGELFF; CDR3 DNA: TGTGCCAGCAGTTCCGCCCTCGGGGGGCCGAACACCGGGGAGCTGTTTTTT; clone size: -; J gene: TRBJ2-2; V gene: TRBV5-5; D gene: -
CDR3 protein: CASSLGLNQPQHF; CDR3 DNA: TGTGCCAGCAGTTTGGGGTTGAATCAGCCCCAGCATTTT; clone size: -; J gene: TRBJ1-5; V gene: TRBV27; D gene: -
CDR3 protein: CASSLLVGDTGELFF; CDR3 DNA: TGTGCCAGCAGTTTATTGGTGGGAGACACCGGGGAGCTGTTTTTT; clone size: -; J gene: TRBJ2-2; V gene: TRBV27; D gene: -
CDR3 protein: CASSPGTGSIYNEQFF; CDR3 DNA: TGTGCCAGCTCACCGGGGACAGGGAGTATTTACAATGAGCAGTTCTTC; clone size: -; J gene: TRBJ2-1; V gene: TRBV18; D gene: TRBD1
CDR3 protein: CVGGSGFSTDTQYF; CDR3 DNA: TGTGTAGGGGGATCAGGCTTTAGCACAGATACGCAGTATTTT; clone size: -; J gene: TRBJ2-3; V gene: TRBV2; D gene: -
CDR3 protein: CASSKPGTSGTYEQYF; CDR3 DNA: TGTGCCAGTAGTAAACCCGGGACTAGCGGAACCTACGAGCAGTACTTC; clone size: once; J gene: TRBJ2-7; V gene: TRBV19; D gene: TRBD2
CDR3 protein: CASSQTPGPRVGELFF; CDR3 DNA: TGTGCCAGCAGCCAAACCCCAGGGCCGCGGGTCGGGGAGCTGTTTTTT; clone size: -; J gene: TRBJ2-2; V gene: TRBV13; D gene: -
CDR3 protein: CASSLGGGRNTDTQYF; CDR3 DNA: TGCGCCAGCAGCTTGGGGGGCGGCCGTAACACAGATACGCAGTATTTT; clone size: -; J gene: TRBJ2-3; V gene: TRBV5-1; D gene: -
CDR3 protein: CAIQHSGAGGPDTQYF; CDR3 DNA: TGTGCCATCCAACATTCCGGGGCGGGAGGGCCAGATACGCAGTATTTT; clone size: -; J gene: TRBJ2-3; V gene: TRBV10-3; D gene: TRBD2
CDR3 protein: CASSFGLSEQYF; CDR3 DNA: TGTGCCAGCAGCTTTGGTCTCTCCGAGCAGTACTTC; clone size: -; J gene: TRBJ2-7; V gene: TRBV11-3; D gene: -